The entry below gives a single TCR beta chain sequence along with its context. Its antigen is not known. The record originates from a study of CD8+CD57+ T cells in acquired aplastic anemia. Study summary: The mean DNA yield obtained from sorted CD4+ and CD8+ cells came to approximately 3 ug. Where healthy donors were concerned, CD4+ cells averaged roughly 11 million reads. The study's findings and limits: In common between the patients and the controls were some 28 CD8+ CDR3 sequences.

Germline CDR1 is SQVTM and CDR2 is ANQGSEA. CDR3 length: 13 amino acids. The germline V and J ends were trimmed by 4 bases and 4 bases, with 13 bases remaining between them. TCR beta VDJ and CDR3 profiling used genomic DNA as template. TCRdb analysed the reads with MiXCR anew, one entry per CDR3 protein. The sample records roughly 170,000 distinct CDR3 sequences, about 64% being singletons. This TCR was recovered from a human donor in good health. Sequenced input: sorted CD4+, CD8+, or CD8+CD57+ T cells (not recorded which) from PBMCs. The V gene is TRBV29-1, the J gene TRBJ1-1; D ambiguous. Here the CDR3 reads CSVGLGMVTEAFF. The CDR3 DNA follows: TGCAGCGTTGGGTTGGGGATGGTCACTGAAGCTTTCTTT.